This paragraph reports one T cell receptor (beta chain). It has no known antigen specificity. Base qualities are missing; no much larger clone stands one base away. Trimming takes 4 bases from V and 6 bases from J, and the germline ends sit 18 bases apart. Reading from cysteine to phenylalanine, the CDR3 counts 15 amino acids. Just the 45-base CDR3 DNA is kept, in frame starting at base 1. Per the germline V gene, MNHEY is the CDR1 and SVGEGT is the CDR2. The entry originates in a study of blood T cells in healthy people across ages (dated by TCRdb to 2015 to 2017). For the study in its entirety: Template switching captured roughly one uniquely barcoded TCR beta cDNA molecule per two T cells in model experiments. Age-related changes in TCR beta repertoire diversity were measured in the study by deep sequencing normalized with unique cDNA molecular identifiers. The study analyzed two additional independent replicas of 1 million unique cDNA reads from the same blood draw for two donors, one aged 18 to 29 and one aged 80 or older. To avoid experimental bias, donors of different ages were spread randomly across the sequencing lanes. The donors were split into four age groups: young (average about 16 years), middle-aged (more than 35), aged (around 67) and long-lived (roughly 80).

Results the study describes overall, beyond this receptor: Compared with the aged group, more naive CD4+ T cells, fewer expanded clones and increased TCR diversity were shown by the long-lived group, suggesting age selection. The CMV infection status of donors was not known, potentially confounding age-related changes in expanded clonotypes. Conclusive comparison of naive and antigen-experienced compartments was prevented by the profiling of bulk unsorted PBMCs. A strong correlation was found between observed TCR beta diversity and the percentage of naive T cells measured by flow cytometry. Observed TCR beta diversity per million T cells fell roughly linearly with age, and a significant reduction was already apparent by age roughly 40. Total diversity estimates from one million sequenced T cells were considered lower bounds and underestimates.

The library relied on 5' RACE. The sequencer listed for this sample is Illumina HiSeq 2500. The second PCR ran for about 7 to 11 cycles and used a J-beta primer mix along with a sample-barcoded 5' primer. Each TCR beta cDNA molecule received a unique molecular identifier from a template-switch 5' adaptor carrying 12 random nucleotides. Each sample yielded at least 3 million CDR3-containing paired-end reads. First-strand cDNA was synthesized from all RNA with the Mint cDNA synthesis kit, primed by a TRBC-specific oligonucleotide. After uracil-DNA glycosylase treatment, a first 18-cycle PCR used universal primers M1SS and BC2_uni_R on all cDNA. The study's processing was this. Normalization of each sample was performed by random selection of 1 million high-quality reads, each carrying a distinct molecular identifier. Instead of being binned into consensus sequences, reads that shared molecular identifiers were thrown out. MiTCR, set to a Q25 quality threshold and the strictest error-elimination algorithm, was used for CDR3 identification, clonotype clustering and error correction. A nonparametric unseen species model with Euler transformation was used to estimate lower-bound total TCR beta diversity. TCRdb trimmed public reads at Q25 via fastp, called clones via MiXCR and kept in-frame beta chains. Under each unique CDR3 protein, matching rows form one entry showing the most common genes and DNA. The V and J calls and clone size are TCRdb's, not the authors'. This sample holds approximately 290,000 distinct CDR3 sequences; roughly 27% were observed only once. The ten largest clones take up roughly 28% of the sample.

The 35 to 40 donors, aged 6 to 90 years, were systemically healthy Caucasian individuals from Russia. Roughly 9 milliliters of peripheral blood were drawn from each donor into EDTA-treated Vacutainer tubes. Ficoll-Paque density-gradient centrifugation was used to isolate PBMCs, with at least 6.5 million per sample. Total RNA, at least 6 micrograms per sample, was extracted from PBMCs with Trizol reagent. For every donor, flow cytometry on a PBMC aliquot measured the percentage of naive CD45RAhigh/CD27high T cells. The sample taken for sequencing was blood. The clonotype originates from a woman aged 65 to 85 in good health. The chain was built from TRBV6-2 or TRBV6-3 and TRBJ1-1; possibly the D gene is TRBD1, per 6 matching bases. The CDR3 is CASSLRDPGAPEAFF. The DNA sequence follows: TGTGCCAGCAGTTTAAGGGACCCGGGGGCACCTGAAGCTTTCTTT.